This record looks at one TCR beta chain sequence and its context. The specificity of this receptor is unknown. One base away there is no much larger clone; base qualities are not given. TCRbeta CDR3 regions were amplified from genomic DNA by means of the immunoSEQ Assay, a bias-controlled multiplex PCR. Per the original workflow: Within the assay, amplification of reference gene primers was used to estimate how many nucleated cells each sample contained. To quantify the absolute abundance of each unique TCRbeta CDR3 rearrangement, sequence reads were collapsed and filtered. For each sample, productive Simpson clonality was calculated by taking the square root of Simpson's diversity index across productive rearrangements. This immuneACCESS table, as held by TCRdb, lists in-frame sequences with V and J called but not all clones. Of the missing ones, under half trace to an unresolved V gene in checked studies; the others have no known cause. V and J calls and clone size come straight from that table; D and trimming were deduced from the DNA. This sample gives some 330,000 clones in total; 89% of them show up just once. Approximately 1.8% of the sample is taken by the ten largest.

V has 4 bases trimmed and J has 7 bases trimmed; junction bases matching no gene number 7. The CDR3 holds 15 amino acids from the cysteine to the phenylalanine. The only DNA kept is the CDR3, 45 bases in frame from the first base. CDR1 and CDR2, looked up from the germline V gene, are SGHDN and FVKESK. The data were obtained in a study of blood T cell repertoires in COVID-19 (dated by TCRdb to about 2020). A note on the overall study: Samples from collaborators originated in the United States, Italy and Spain and spanned both the acute and convalescent phases of COVID-19. The repertoires were released in a freely available public database intended as a resource for research on the immune response to SARS-CoV-2. Deeply sampled blood TCRbeta repertoires from subjects exposed to, actively infected with, or recovered from COVID-19 were included in the dataset. The samples were drawn from two sources: the first 160 participants of the ongoing ImmuneRACE study, and 950 to 1,500 subjects contributed by 6 global collaborators. The prospective study material was composed of cDNA or gDNA derived from T cells, B-cell-depleted T cells, or PBMCs. Nearly every sample came with metadata listing a de-identified subject ID, COVID-19 status, age in years and sex. HLA class I and class II types, where available, came from metadata supplied by the sample provider rather than from assay-based typing.

One collaborating source in Seattle enrolled patients during active infection and followed them longitudinally through the course of disease. Whole blood was collected in K2EDTA tubes by collaborating institutions according to the institutions' own protocols. For TCRbeta analysis, collaborators shipped samples in one of three forms: frozen whole blood, isolated PBMCs, or DNA extracted from either of those sample types. What the authors observed across the whole study: The quantity of clinical and demographic metadata differed by source and by participant and was supplied without curation.

The sample consisted of peripheral blood. This sequence uses TRBV14 and TRBJ1-6, with 7 bases aligning to TRBD1. The receptor's source is a woman aged 25 to 39 with COVID-19, enrolled during active disease. DNA sequence: TGTGCCAGCAGCCCTCGACAGGGTCGAAATTCACCCCTCCACTTT. It translates to CASSPRQGRNSPLHF.